The source of this T cell receptor (beta chain) is a study of blood T cell repertoires in COVID-19. In the study overall: COVID-19 samples from acute and convalescent phases originated in the United States, Italy and Spain.

Libraries were prepared by immunoSEQ multiplex PCR; TCRdb keeps only in-frame clonotypes and omits some of them. The sample carries about 140,000 clones, under 80% recorded once. Germline values: CDR1 MDHEN, CDR2 SYDVKM. The CDR3 loop spans 15 amino acids. The trim removed 5 bases at V and 10 bases at J, leaving 12 bases unmatched. The sequence derives from a man aged 55 to 70 with acute or convalescent COVID-19. The chain carries TRBV28 and TRBJ1-4; 8 positions agree with TRBD1. Sequencing was performed on peripheral blood. The CDR3 sequence is CASSPPQTGEIKLFF. Here the CDR3 DNA reads TGTGCCAGCAGTCCCCCCCAGACAGGGGAAATAAAACTGTTTTTT.